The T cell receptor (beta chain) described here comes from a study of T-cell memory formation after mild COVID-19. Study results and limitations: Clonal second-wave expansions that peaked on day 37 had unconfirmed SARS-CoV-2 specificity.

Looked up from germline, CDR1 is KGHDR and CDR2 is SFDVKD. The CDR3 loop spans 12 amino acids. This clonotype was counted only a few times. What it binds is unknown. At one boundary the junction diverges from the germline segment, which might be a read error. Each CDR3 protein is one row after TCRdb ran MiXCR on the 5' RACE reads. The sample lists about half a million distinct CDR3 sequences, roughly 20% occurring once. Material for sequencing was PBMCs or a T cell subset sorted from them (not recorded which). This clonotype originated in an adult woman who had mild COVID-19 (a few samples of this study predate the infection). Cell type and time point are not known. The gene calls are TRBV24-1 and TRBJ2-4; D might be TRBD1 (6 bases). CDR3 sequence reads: CATSDLAGTPSF. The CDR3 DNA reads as TGTGCCACCAGTGATTTGGCCGGGACACCGTCCTTC.